This TCR beta chain was retrieved from a study of glioma-infiltrating T cells. Study as a whole: WHO grade II oligodendrogliomas or astrocytomas, plus non-recurrent WHO grade IV glioblastomas, were sampled.

TCR alpha and beta CDR3 regions were amplified from RNA using iRepertoire nested multiplex PCR. In TCRdb, the multiplex PCR reads were re-called with MiXCR into one record per CDR3 protein. The profile shows about 380,000 distinct CDR3 sequences, 41% of them singletons. This CDR3 is built from 13 residues. CDR1 MNHEY and CDR2 SMNVEV come from the germline V gene (reference sequence). To note about this clonotype: A much bigger clone sits one base away, suggesting this may be a read error.

V is TRBV27 and J is TRBJ1-3; D possibly corresponds to TRBD1 (5 bases). The sequenced sample consisted of glioma tissue, nonneoplastic brain tissue, or PBMCs (not recorded which). The clonotype originates from a human donor with low-grade glioma or glioblastoma, undergoing nonglioma brain surgery, or in good health (not recorded which). The CDR3 sequence is CASKHGTGDTIYF. The CDR3 coding sequence is TGTGCCAGCAAGCACGGGACTGGAGACACCATATATTTT.